This T cell receptor (beta chain) was retrieved from a study of shared T cell receptors in the human thymus. The germline CDR1 and CDR2 sequences are SGHKS and YYEKEE (reference sequence). The CDR3 length is 16 residues. With V trimmed by 0 bases and J by 7 bases, 11 bases remained unmatched. Profiled with immunoSEQ multiplex PCR; TCRdb holds only in-frame clones, not every one. The sample includes about 730,000 clones, approximately 85% of them seen just once. This same sample was also taken into another study, of human thymus T cells.

Sequenced sample: thymocytes. The TCR sequence derives from a girl in the first two years of life with a congenital heart defect. V and J are TRBV5-5 and TRBJ1-2; 8 bases align to TRBD1. The DNA of the CDR3 is TGTGCCAGCAGCTTGGTGAAACGGACAGGGCCGGTTGGCTACACCTTC. Encoded protein: CASSLVKRTGPVGYTF.